This T cell receptor beta chain was recovered during a study of shared clonotypes between healthy human individuals. Deep-level settings were used for running the assay. Sequenced by immunoSEQ multiplex PCR; TCRdb stores in-frame clones only, minus some. Here the sample spans around 530,000 clones, around 77% being singletons. V gave up 10 bases and J gave up 7 bases; unmatched junction bases: 8. Germline V CDR1 and CDR2: LNHDA, SQIVND (reference sequence). The CDR3 contains 13 residues. V and J are TRBV19 and TRBJ2-2, with 8 bases identical to TRBD2. This TCR came from a woman in her thirties or forties in good health. Some clones in this sample may be carry-over from other donors' samples. Source material: PBMCs. The CDR3 sequence is CATSGGDDGELFF. In nucleotides, the CDR3 is TGTGCCACCTCCGGGGGGGATGACGGGGAGCTGTTTTTT.